The 2 T cell receptor beta chains listed next were all sequenced from one sample in a study of blood T cell repertoires in COVID-19. Profiled with immunoSEQ multiplex PCR; TCRdb holds only in-frame clones, not every one. The sample has more than 85,000 clones, 70% to 90% seen once. Specimen: PBMCs or T cells enriched from blood (not recorded which). All receptors derive from a woman between 50 and 59 years old who had recovered from COVID-19.

The chain has TRBV5-4 and TRBJ2-7; D perhaps matches TRBD2 (5 bases). This CDR3 contains 13 residues. V was cut by 1 base and J by 2 bases, with 7 bases left in between. The germline CDR1 and CDR2 sequences are SGHNT and YYREEE (reference sequence). CDR3 region: CASSLYGTYEQYF. The DNA for the CDR3 is TGTGCCAGCAGCTTGTACGGGACCTACGAGCAGTACTTC.

The J gene is TRBJ1-2, the V gene TRBV12-3 or TRBV12-4; no definite D call. The V gene lost 1 base and the J gene lost 5 bases, with 5 bases spanning the gap. The CDR3 totals 12 residues. CDR3 nucleotide sequence: TGTGCCAGCAGTTTAGATATGTATGGCTACACCTTC. Translating gives CASSLDMYGYTF.